This T cell receptor (beta chain) was found in a study of post-analysis software for immune sequencing data. The study, taken as a whole, reports: Four or five TRBV segments, including TRBV5-6, TRBV5-1 and TRBV20-1, were more frequent in patients than controls. Under the F measure, samples that were prepared in one batch clustered strongly together.

Carried by the TCR beta cDNA libraries were unique molecular identifiers. Some 540,000 cDNA molecules were obtained from around 0.96 to 9.9 million T cells. TCRdb fed the PCR reads into MiXCR, producing one record per CDR3 protein. The sample yields 750,000 to 950,000 distinct CDR3 sequences, 35% to 55% seen once. This clonotype was picked up a small number of times. Its matching antigen is unknown. Germline assignment: CDR1 PRHDT and CDR2 FYEKMQ (reference sequence). This CDR3 is 15 amino acids long. After removal of 5 bases from V and 1 base from J, the junction contained 8 bases not matched to a gene.

Sequenced material: blood. The clonotype originates from a girl aged 5-17 years with multiple sclerosis. The chain links TRBV13 to TRBJ2-7; 7 nucleotides match TRBD2. The CDR3 DNA reads TGTGCCAGCAGCAGTGCGGGAGCTGGATCCTACGAGCAGTACTTC. Protein product: CASSSAGAGSYEQYF.